The T cell receptor beta chain described here comes from a study of blood T cell repertoires in COVID-19. Sequenced by immunoSEQ multiplex PCR; TCRdb stores in-frame clones only, minus some. This sample has 80,000 to 95,000 clones, with roughly 88% found just once. This clone was counted a single time. Germline lookup yields CDR1 KGHSH and CDR2 LQKENI. Trimming pared 3 bases from V and 6 bases from J, leaving 14 bases between. The CDR3 has 15 residues. Sequencing was done on a sample of peripheral blood. The clonotype was recovered from a woman of 80 years or more with active or convalescent COVID-19. The chain joins TRBV18 to TRBJ1-4; possibly TRBD1 for D (5 bases). CDR3 DNA: TGTGCCAGCTCACCCGGGGGATCTTTGGATGAAAAACTGTTTTTT. Its translation is CASSPGGSLDEKLFF.